The TCR beta chain under discussion was sequenced for a study of blood T cell repertoires in COVID-19. The CDR3 is made up of 13 amino acids. V dropped 6 bases and J dropped 6 bases, with 13 bases sitting between them. The germline V gene has CDR1 MDHEN and CDR2 SYDVKM. Libraries were prepared by immunoSEQ multiplex PCR; TCRdb keeps only in-frame clonotypes and omits some of them. Of 210,000 or so clones in the sample, 80% to 90% were seen once. The sample consisted of PBMCs or T cells enriched from blood (not recorded which). The rearrangement links TRBV28 to TRBJ2-3; no clear D. This clonotype was obtained from a woman aged 50 to 65 in a cohort exposed to, infected with or recovered from COVID-19 (not recorded which). The CDR3, as DNA: TGTGCCAGCAGCTTCCCGATGGAGGATACGCAGTATTTT. Its protein is CASSFPMEDTQYF. The full variable domain, completed using reference TRBV28 and TRBJ2-3, is DVKVTQSSRYLVKRTGEKVFLECVQDMDHENMFWYRQDPGLGLRLIYFSYDVKMKEKGDIPEGYSVSREKKERFSLILESASTNQTSMYLCASSFPMEDTQYFGPGTRLTVL.